The T cell receptor (beta chain) under discussion was sequenced for a study of T cell responses to AZD1222 COVID-19 vaccine. General study results and limits: Clonal diversity may have been underestimated in mostly white British donors. Sampled repertoires all dated from after the peak T cell response. Spike-spanning, vaccine-associated CD4 TCRs were dominant at 160-218 and 743-854. Spike-specific TCRs gained breadth and depth after people received two AZD1222 doses.

The repertoire was sequenced with immunoSEQ multiplex PCR; TCRdb's copy has only in-frame clones and lacks some. The sample has 100,000 to 120,000 clones; about 90% are singletons. Germline V gene lookup returns CDR1 SGHVS and CDR2 FNYEAQ. V lost 0 bases and J lost 7, with 15 bases in between. This CDR3 region has 15 residues. With respect to this clone: Its target is unknown.

The chain couples TRBV7-6 to TRBJ1-1, with D perhaps TRBD1 (5 bases). This clonotype was obtained from an adult who received the AZD1222 COVID-19 vaccine. The specimen comprised peripheral blood, sampled 28 days after the second AZD1222 dose. CDR3 in DNA: TGTGCCAGCAGCTTAGCGGGAGGGGCCCTGGGTGAAGCTTTCTTT. Protein: CASSLAGGALGEAFF.